This T cell receptor (beta chain) is from a study of regulatory T cells in long-lasting Graves disease. Whole-study context: New Graves' disease cases had less than 3 months of antithyroid drugs.

Findings of the study overall: Under persistent disease, TRBV28, TRBJ1-2 and TRBJ2-5 were used preferentially.

The germline V gene has CDR1 KGHSH and CDR2 LQKENI. The ends were cut back, 3 bases at V and 1 base at J, with 7 bases in the middle. This CDR3 is 13 amino acids long. This clonotype was recorded many times. The antigen is undetermined. Time point in this sample: newly diagnosed GD, antithyroid drugs for less than 3 months. Preparation of the TCR library used RNA extracted from PBMCs. Graves' disease was diagnosed by American Thyroid Association guidelines. The authors built TCR beta libraries using iRepertoire HTBI primers and Arm-PCR of CDR3 regions. TCRdb reprocessed the multiplex PCR reads via MiXCR and lists one record per CDR3 protein. In the table there are hundreds of thousands of distinct CDR3 sequences, around 12% of which are singletons. These same records also appear under a second study, on T cells in Graves' hyperthyroidism and ophthalmopathy. That publication notes: Blood held most thyroid clonotypes expanded above 0.001 frequency.

The source was peripheral blood mononuclear cells (PBMCs), collected at new diagnosis, from a patient treated with antithyroid drugs. The rearrangement uses TRBV18 and TRBJ2-7; D is undetermined. The source of this sequence is a woman between 25 and 40 years old with Graves disease. The CDR3 nucleotides read TGTGCCAGCTCACCTGCCAGGTCCTACGAGCAGTACTTC. It encodes CASSPARSYEQYF.